The 17 T cell receptor beta chains listed next were all sequenced from one sample in a study of regulatory T cells in long-lasting Graves disease. The time point: newly diagnosed GD, antithyroid drugs for less than 3 months. From RNA extracted from PBMCs, the TCR library was made. TCR beta libraries were built with iRepertoire HTBI primers and Arm-PCR of CDR3 regions. TCRdb passed the multiplex PCR reads through MiXCR, listing each CDR3 protein once. The table shows 500,000 or so distinct CDR3 sequences, with about a sixth occurring only once. The sample also formed part of further work on T cells in Graves' hyperthyroidism and ophthalmopathy.

Sequenced material: peripheral blood mononuclear cells (PBMCs), taken at new diagnosis, from a patient treated with antithyroid drugs. The receptors derive from a middle-aged man with Graves disease.

The chain carries TRBV7-6 and TRBJ2-6, with D possibly being TRBD2 (6 bases). The V end was cut by 4 bases, the J end by 4 bases, with 20 bases between. Germline assignment: CDR1 SGHVS and CDR2 FNYEAQ. The CDR3 runs 18 residues. Here the CDR3 reads CASSSPLGGGTGANVLTF. CDR3 DNA sequence: TGTGCCAGCAGCTCCCCGTTGGGGGGAGGAACCGGGGCCAACGTCCTGACTTTC.

This clonotype was seen ten or more times. This chain uses TRBV24-1 with TRBJ2-3; D might be TRBD1 (6 bases). In germline, CDR1 is KGHDR, CDR2 SFDVKD. The CDR3 covers 15 residues. V gave up 3 bases and J gave up 4 bases, with 13 bases separating them. The CDR3 DNA follows: TGTGCCACCAGTGATCCGACTTCAGGGGCAGATACGCAGTATTTT. Translated: CATSDPTSGADTQYF.

The chain employs TRBV18 and TRBJ2-2; 7 positions match TRBD1. The CDR3 sequence is 15 residues long. Germline trimming cut 3 bases from V and 3 bases from J; bases unmatched to any gene: 4. Germline loops: CDR1 KGHSH, CDR2 LQKENI. CDR3 in amino acids: CASSPRDSYTGELFF. CDR3 DNA sequence: TGTGCCAGCTCACCGAGGGACAGTTACACCGGGGAGCTGTTTTTT. Drawing the rest from reference TRBV18 and TRBJ2-2, the complete variable domain is NAGVMQNPRHLVRRRGQEARLRCSPMKGHSHVYWYRQLPEEGLKFMVYLQKENIIDESGMPKERFSAEFPKEGPSILRIQQVVRGDSAAYFCASSPRDSYTGELFFGEGSRLTVL.

The chain couples TRBV7-6 to TRBJ2-2, with D possibly TRBD1 on 6 matching bases. Per the germline V gene, CDR1 is SGHVS and CDR2 is FNYEAQ. The CDR3 contains 13 residues. V gave up 5 bases and J gave up 7 bases, with 11 bases separating them. The CDR3 sequence: CASSQAGVGELFF. The DNA of the CDR3 is TGTGCCAGCAGCCAGGCAGGGGTCGGGGAGCTGTTTTTT.

This clonotype was detected ten times or more. At one boundary the junction diverges from the germline segment, which might be a read error. The genes are TRBV20-1 and TRBJ2-3; maybe TRBD2 (5 bases). Germline V gene sequence: CDR1 DFQATT, CDR2 SNEGSKA (reference sequence). CDR3 size: 11 residues. The CDR3 loop reads CSARGLDTQYF. The CDR3 DNA follows: TGCAGTGCGAGAGGGTTGGATACGCAGTATTTT.

This chain connects TRBV6-1 to TRBJ1-5, with 8 bases that match TRBD1. Germline lookup yields CDR1 MNHNS and CDR2 SASEGT. The V gene end was trimmed by 6 bases and the J gene end by 1 base; junction bases not matched to a gene: 5. This CDR3 spans 15 amino acids. The CDR3 is CASRDGQGSNQPQHF. The DNA of the CDR3 is TGTGCCAGCAGGGATGGACAGGGAAGCAATCAGCCCCAGCATTTT.

This clonotype occurred many times. J is TRBJ2-5 and V is TRBV5-6, with 7 bases that match TRBD1. J was trimmed by 4 bases and V by 4 bases; bases with no gene match: 4. CDR1 and CDR2 (germline): SGHDT, YYEEEE. The CDR3 length is 13 residues. The CDR3 reads CASSPDRVETQYF. In DNA, the CDR3 is TGTGCCAGCAGCCCCGACAGGGTAGAGACCCAGTACTTC. Filled out from reference TRBV5-6 and TRBJ2-5, the complete variable domain reads DAGVTQSPTHLIKTRGQQVTLRCSPKSGHDTVSWYQQALGQGPQFIFQYYEEEERQRGNFPDRFSGHQFPNYSSELNVNALLLGDSALYLCASSPDRVETQYFGPGTRLLVL.

This chain joins TRBV14 and TRBJ1-1; D call uncertain. Germline CDR1 reads SGHDN; CDR2 reads FVKESK. The CDR3 is 16 residues long. Trimming pared 1 base from V and 1 base from J, leaving 13 bases between. CDR3 amino acids: CASSQGPGFANTEAFF. The CDR3 coding sequence is TGTGCCAGCAGCCAAGGCCCGGGTTTCGCGAACACTGAAGCTTTCTTT.

V usage is TRBV15 and J usage is TRBJ1-1; D not resolved. The CDR3 runs to 13 residues. The germline gives CDR1 LNHNV, CDR2 YYDKDF (reference sequence). V lost 5 bases to trimming and J lost 4 bases, with 11 bases between them. This CDR3 reads CATSDREGTEAFF. The DNA of the CDR3 is TGTGCCACCAGCGACCGGGAAGGCACTGAAGCTTTCTTT.

This clonotype was seen at least ten times. This sequence joins TRBV7-8 and TRBJ2-7, with 9 bases fitting TRBD1. After removal of 5 bases from V and 8 bases from J, the junction contained 10 bases not matched to a gene. Germline V lookup: CDR1 SGHVS, CDR2 FQNEAQ. There are 14 residues in the CDR3. The CDR3 nucleotides read TGTGCCAGCAGCCCGCCGGGACAGGGATACCAGCAGTACTTC. Its protein is CASSPPGQGYQQYF.

The chain has TRBV29-1 and TRBJ2-7, with 9 bases fitting TRBD2. V was clipped by 5 bases and J by 4 bases; unmatched bases: 9. From germline, CDR1 is SQVTM and CDR2 ANQGSEA. The CDR3 contains 14 residues. The CDR3 reads CSVTNPSGVYEQYF. CDR3 in DNA: TGCAGCGTTACCAACCCTAGCGGGGTTTACGAGCAGTACTTC.

This rearrangement joins TRBV4-2 to TRBJ2-1; D not certain. Germline V lookup: CDR1 LGHNA, CDR2 YNFKEQ. V lost 0 bases to trimming and J lost 10 bases, with 19 bases between them. The CDR3 runs to 16 residues. The CDR3 bases are TGTGCCAGCAGCCAAGAAAGGGAATACAAACGTCCGGAGCAGTTCTTC. Its translation is CASSQEREYKRPEQFF.

This clonotype was seen repeatedly, ten times or more. In DNA, the CDR3 is TGTGCCAGCAGCAGAACAGGGCCGAGCTCCTACAATGAGCAGTTCTTC. Amino acids: CASSRTGPSSYNEQFF. V gene TRBV5-5 combines with J gene TRBJ2-1, with D possibly matching TRBD1 (6 bases). The CDR3 spans 16 residues. Trimming removed 4 bases from V and 0 bases from J, with 14 bases in between. Germline-derived CDR1 and CDR2 are SGHKS and YYEKEE (reference sequence).

The table lists this clonotype with many counts. The chain couples TRBV5-1 to TRBJ1-1, with a weak D call TRBD1 (5 bases). CDR3 length: 15 amino acids. V was shortened by 0 bases and J by 6 bases, with 15 bases between the two germline ends. Germline V gene sequence: CDR1 SGHRS, CDR2 YFSETQ. The CDR3 DNA follows: TGCGCCAGCAGCTTGGACCGACGAACGGGGCCTGAAGCTTTCTTT. As protein: CASSLDRRTGPEAFF.

This clonotype has ten or more counts. V usage is TRBV28 and J usage is TRBJ2-2; no firm D call. V lost 8 bases to trimming and J lost 6 bases, with 7 bases between them. The V gene's germline CDR1 is MDHEN and CDR2 SYDVKM. The CDR3 consists of 11 residues. CDR3 amino acids: CASAFAGELFF. CDR3 sequence (DNA): TGTGCCAGCGCGTTTGCCGGGGAGCTGTTTTTT. Looking up the rest from reference TRBV28 and TRBJ2-2 gives the full variable domain: DVKVTQSSRYLVKRTGEKVFLECVQDMDHENMFWYRQDPGLGLRLIYFSYDVKMKEKGDIPEGYSVSREKKERFSLILESASTNQTSMYLCASAFAGELFFGEGSRLTVL.

V and J are TRBV10-3 and TRBJ1-2; 9 positions agree with TRBD1. Trimming removed 7 bases from V and 2 bases from J; junction bases left unmatched: 8. In germline, CDR1 is ENHRY, CDR2 SYGVKD. This CDR3 has 15 amino acids. The CDR3 sequence: CAITRGQGINYGYTF. CDR3 coding DNA: TGTGCCATCACCCGAGGACAGGGGATAAACTATGGCTACACCTTC.

This chain joins TRBV27 and TRBJ2-1, with no clear D. The CDR3 has 13 amino acids. Between the trimmed V and J ends, which lost 4 bases and 2 bases, there was a span of 6 bases. Germline V gene data show CDR1 as MNHEY and CDR2 as SMNVEV (reference sequence). The CDR3 bases are TGTGCCAGCAGTTCCACACCCTACAATGAGCAGTTCTTC. Translating it yields CASSSTPYNEQFF.